Listed below are T cell receptor beta chains from one sample, sequenced in a study. Data came from immunoSEQ multiplex PCR; TCRdb stores just in-frame clones and leaves some out. The sample consists of approximately 70,000 clones, just over 90% of them appearing once. Specimen: PBMCs. The source is a man aged 35-49 years with rheumatoid arthritis. Each CDR3 is given with its conserved first and last residue. D genes are given only for firm matches. The size entry is marked missing in some rows and otherwise reads once, few, many or a size class.

abundance,v_gene,j_gene,d_gene,CDR3aa,CDR3nt
-,TRBV7-9,TRBJ2-7,-,CASSPAVDEQYF,TGTGCCAGCAGCCCAGCGGTGGACGAGCAGTACTTC
once,TRBV19,TRBJ1-1,-,CASSIAGYETAFF,TGTGCCAGTAGTATAGCCGGGTACGAGACGGCTTTCTTT
-,TRBV6-5,TRBJ1-2,-,CASRTIQGLSYGYTF,TGTGCCAGCAGGACGATTCAGGGGCTTTCCTATGGCTACACCTTC
-,TRBV11-2,TRBJ2-1,TRBD2,CASSPGRGGLDYNEQFF,TGTGCCAGCAGCCCAGGGCGGGGGGGACTAGACTACAATGAGCAGTTCTTC
once,TRBV7-2,TRBJ1-1,TRBD1,CASSRGTGGMNTEAFF,TGTGCCAGCAGCCGCGGGACAGGGGGAATGAACACTGAAGCTTTCTTT
few,TRBV7-9,TRBJ2-3,-,CASSSDGTQYF,TGTGCCAGCAGCTCGGACGGTACGCAGTATTTT
-,TRBV30,TRBJ2-7,-,CAWNMVQGPYEQYF,TGTGCCTGGAACATGGTCCAGGGGCCCTACGAGCAGTACTTC
-,TRBV7-3,TRBJ2-1,TRBD1,CASSWGGTGANEQFF,TGTGCCAGCAGCTGGGGAGGGACAGGGGCCAATGAGCAGTTCTTC
-,TRBV2,TRBJ1-1,TRBD1,CASRGDRNTEAFF,TGTGCCAGCAGAGGGGACAGGAACACTGAAGCTTTCTTT
once,TRBV6-2/TRBV6-3,TRBJ1-1,-,CASSSRSPEAFF,TGTGCCAGCAGTTCTCGTTCCCCTGAAGCTTTCTTT
-,TRBV11-2,TRBJ2-2,TRBD2,CASSFSGRNTGELFF,TGTGCCAGCAGCTTTAGCGGGAGGAACACCGGGGAGCTGTTTTTT
few,TRBV3-1/TRBV3-2,TRBJ1-3,-,CASSQDLRDRNTIYF,TGTGCCAGCAGCCAAGATCTCAGAGATCGGAACACCATATATTTT
-,TRBV2,TRBJ1-4,TRBD1,CASRPSTGGVEKLFF,TGTGCCAGCAGACCTTCGACAGGGGGTGTGGAAAAACTGTTTTTT
-,TRBV19,TRBJ2-7,TRBD2,CASSIDRRPETSMQYF,TGTGCCAGTAGTATAGACCGCCGACCGGAGACTAGCATGCAGTACTTC
-,TRBV10-2,TRBJ2-1,TRBD2,CAAVGRDGYNEQFF,TGCGCCGCCGTGGGGAGGGACGGGTACAATGAGCAGTTCTTC
-,TRBV7-9,TRBJ1-6,TRBD1,CASSQIGQGNNSPLHF,TGTGCCAGCAGCCAAATCGGACAGGGAAATAATTCACCCCTCCACTTT
-,TRBV10-3,TRBJ1-1,-,CAISRSGALNTEAFF,TGTGCCATCAGTAGATCAGGGGCCCTGAACACTGAAGCTTTCTTT
-,TRBV4-3,TRBJ2-3,TRBD1,CASSQGTGEYTDTQYF,TGCGCCAGCAGCCAGGGGACAGGCGAATACACAGATACGCAGTATTTT
-,TRBV28,TRBJ2-1,-,CASSFVKAGEQFF,TGTGCCAGCAGTTTTGTCAAGGCCGGCGAGCAGTTCTTC
-,TRBV7-3,TRBJ2-2,-,CASSPNGQPNTGELFF,TGTGCCAGCAGCCCAAACGGACAGCCGAACACCGGGGAGCTGTTTTTT
-,TRBV7-7,TRBJ2-1,TRBD2,CASSLGLAGIDEQFF,TGTGCTAGCAGCCTGGGACTAGCGGGAATTGATGAGCAGTTCTTC
few,TRBV7-9,TRBJ1-6,TRBD1,CASSKQGAGNSPLHF,TGTGCCAGCAGCAAACAGGGGGCCGGGAATTCACCCCTCCACTTT
few,TRBV27,TRBJ1-1,-,CASRGIEDGMGEAFF,TGTGCCAGCAGGGGTATTGAGGATGGCATGGGTGAAGCTTTCTTT
-,TRBV6-5,TRBJ2-1,TRBD1,CASIPKGTVYNEQFF,TGTGCCAGCATCCCTAAGGGGACAGTGTACAATGAGCAGTTCTTC
-,TRBV2,TRBJ1-5,-,CASRVDRNQPQHF,TGTGCCAGCAGGGTGGACCGCAATCAGCCCCAGCATTTT
-,TRBV19,TRBJ1-6,-,CASSMVSSYNSPLHF,TGTGCCAGTAGTATGGTGAGCTCCTATAATTCACCCCTCCACTTT
-,TRBV7-8,TRBJ2-7,TRBD1,CASKFDRGPYEQYF,TGTGCCAGCAAATTCGACAGGGGGCCTTACGAGCAGTACTTC
-,TRBV5-1,TRBJ2-7,TRBD2,CASSSSGLIIYEQYF,TGCGCCAGCAGCTCCTCGGGACTAATTATCTACGAGCAGTACTTC
-,TRBV18,TRBJ1-1,-,CASSPKQGITEAFF,TGTGCCAGCTCACCAAAACAGGGAATTACTGAAGCTTTCTTT
-,TRBV28,TRBJ1-4,TRBD1,CASSDRDRDEKLFF,TGTGCCAGCAGCGACCGGGACAGAGATGAAAAACTGTTTTTT
-,TRBV2,TRBJ2-7,-,CASGTGLGEQYF,TGTGCCAGCGGAACAGGGTTGGGCGAGCAGTACTTC
-,TRBV28,TRBJ2-1,-,CASSRTTLPTQSEQFF,TGTGCCAGCAGCCGTACCACCTTACCCACCCAATCTGAGCAGTTCTTC
-,TRBV13,TRBJ2-3,-,CASSPPDTDTQYF,TGTGCCAGCAGCCCCCCCGACACAGATACGCAGTATTTT